One and the same sample provided the 31 T cell receptor beta chains below, sequenced in a study of Ad26.COV2.S vaccination and SARS-CoV-2 variants. The treatment denotes: around 19 received Ad26.COV2.S at low or high dose, single or two shots; five or six received placebo; per-sample allocation not given. Sampling was done on day 63 after the first vaccine or placebo injection. Measured with immunoSEQ multiplex PCR; TCRdb has only the in-frame clones, and not every one. Here the sample spans about 410,000 clones, approximately 90% being singletons. Material: peripheral blood, obtained in a trial of Ad26.COV2.S vaccine versus placebo. The receptors derive from a person between 18 and 60 years old who received the Ad26.COV2.S COVID-19 vaccine or a placebo.

The chain links TRBV19 to TRBJ1-5, with D possibly matching TRBD1 (5 bases). Trimming removed 6 bases from V and 1 base from J, with 13 bases in between. Germline-derived CDR1 and CDR2 are LNHDA and SQIVND (reference sequence). This CDR3 region has 15 residues. This CDR3 reads CASRGQGRSNQPQHF. The CDR3 DNA reads as TGTGCCAGTAGAGGCCAGGGACGGAGCAATCAGCCCCAGCATTTT. The whole variable domain, remainder taken from reference TRBV19 and TRBJ1-5, is DGGITQSPKYLFRKEGQNVTLSCEQNLNHDAMYWYRQDPGQGLRLIYYSQIVNDFQKGDIAEGYSVSREKKESFPLTVTSAQKNPTAFYLCASRGQGRSNQPQHFGDGTRLSIL.

The V and J genes are TRBV30 and TRBJ1-4; the D is unclear. The ends were cut back, 5 bases at V and 6 bases at J, with 4 bases in the middle. This CDR3 contains 10 residues. CDR1 and CDR2 (germline): GTSNPN, SVGIG (reference sequence). The CDR3 loop reads CAWGDEKLFF. The CDR3 region has the DNA TGTGCCTGGGGGGATGAAAAACTGTTTTTT.

The chain couples TRBV28 to TRBJ1-5, with D possibly matching TRBD1 (5 bases). Trimming stripped 4 bases from V and 5 bases from J, with 15 bases between. The CDR3 runs to 15 residues. The germline V gene has CDR1 MDHEN and CDR2 SYDVKM. CDR3 loop: CASSSAGVHHQPQHF. The CDR3 coding sequence is TGTGCCAGCAGTTCAGCGGGGGTTCATCATCAGCCCCAGCATTTT.

This clone was recorded a few times. A read error likely explains this, since a far larger clone differs by one base. The CDR3 DNA is TGTGCCAGCAGTTTCTCCTACGAGCAGTACTTC. This codes for CASSFSYEQYF. The chain uses TRBV12-3 or TRBV12-4 and TRBJ2-7; D unclear. Trimming shortened V by 3 bases and J by 0 bases, and 0 bases separated the two germline ends. This CDR3 is built from 11 residues.

The gene calls are TRBV13 and TRBJ2-3; possibly TRBD2 for D (6 bases). With 5 bases removed from V and 1 base from J, the gap between germline ends came to 13 bases. CDR1 is PRHDT, CDR2 FYEKMQ, per germline (reference sequence). The CDR3 length is 15 residues. CDR3 amino acids: CASSRRLEGTDTQYF. The CDR3 region has the DNA TGTGCCAGCAGCCGGCGACTAGAAGGCACAGATACGCAGTATTTT.

The chain combines TRBV5-1 with TRBJ2-1, with D tentatively TRBD2 (6 bases). The CDR3 runs 13 residues. The V end lost 5 bases, the J end lost 5 bases, and 11 bases lay between the germline ends. Germline loops: CDR1 SGHRS, CDR2 YFSETQ. The CDR3 sequence is CASRAPSDNEQFF. DNA for the CDR3: TGCGCCAGCAGAGCGCCTAGCGACAATGAGCAGTTCTTC.

The CDR3 coding sequence is TGTGCCAGCAGTTTAACTTATGGGGTTAGAGAGACCCAGTACTTC. Its translation: CASSLTYGVRETQYF. The rearrangement links TRBV28 to TRBJ2-5; D is uncertain. The CDR3 covers 15 residues. The germline V and J ends were trimmed by 2 bases and 4 bases, with 14 bases remaining between them. CDR1 and CDR2 from the germline V gene are MDHEN and SYDVKM. Supplemented by reference TRBV28 and TRBJ2-5, the full variable domain reads DVKVTQSSRYLVKRTGEKVFLECVQDMDHENMFWYRQDPGLGLRLIYFSYDVKMKEKGDIPEGYSVSREKKERFSLILESASTNQTSMYLCASSLTYGVRETQYFGPGTRLLVL.

V is TRBV6-2 or TRBV6-3 and J is TRBJ2-7; D call uncertain. The CDR3 contains 13 residues. The ends were cut back, 2 bases at V and 7 bases at J, with 12 bases in the middle. The germline V gene has CDR1 MNHEY and CDR2 SVGEGT. CDR3 protein: CASSYVGGWEQYF. The DNA of the CDR3 is TGTGCCAGCAGTTACGTAGGTGGTTGGGAGCAGTACTTC.

This clone was observed a handful of times. The chain combines TRBV5-6 with TRBJ2-5; no reliable D call. The CDR3 is made up of 12 amino acids. Between the trimmed V and J ends, which lost 2 bases and 1 base, there was a span of 3 bases. Germline values: CDR1 SGHDT, CDR2 YYEEEE. For the CDR3, the DNA is TGTGCCAGCAGCTTTGTCCAAGAGACCCAGTACTTC. Its translation: CASSFVQETQYF.

The genes are TRBV27 and TRBJ1-2, with D maybe TRBD1 (5 bases). There are 14 residues in the CDR3. With 5 bases removed from V and 8 bases from J, the gap between germline ends came to 18 bases. The V gene's germline CDR1 is MNHEY and CDR2 SMNVEV (reference sequence). The CDR3 DNA is TGTGCCAGCAGTCGATGGGGGTCCGTTGAGGGCTACACCTTC. Translated: CASSRWGSVEGYTF.

This rearrangement joins TRBV2 to TRBJ2-7; 10 bases are shared with TRBD2. CDR1 and CDR2 (germline): SNHLY, FYNNEI. V was pared by 5 bases and J by 5 bases, with 6 bases of the junction left unmatched. The CDR3 sequence is 14 residues long. CDR3 sequence reads: CASSPGLAHHEQYF. Here the CDR3 DNA reads TGTGCCAGCAGTCCGGGACTAGCGCACCACGAGCAGTACTTC.

J is TRBJ2-1 and V is TRBV6-1, with 10 bases that match TRBD2. CDR3 length equals 15 residues. The J segment lost 6 bases and the V segment lost 2 bases, leaving 4 bases of the junction unmatched. CDR1 is MNHNS, CDR2 SASEGT, per germline. DNA for the CDR3: TGTGCCAGCAGTGAACGGGCTAGCGGGAGCAATGAGCAGTTCTTC. It encodes CASSERASGSNEQFF.

The rearrangement joins TRBV27 to TRBJ2-7; the match to TRBD2 covers 14 bases. There are 18 residues in the CDR3. Germline V gene lookup returns CDR1 MNHEY and CDR2 SMNVEV (reference sequence). Trimming took 2 bases from V and 5 from J; bases not matched to a gene: 11. CDR3 bases: TGTGCCAGCAGTTTACTGGCCTTGACTAGCGGGAGGGCGAACGAGCAGTACTTC. As protein: CASSLLALTSGRANEQYF.

V usage is TRBV2 and J usage is TRBJ2-1; D is undetermined. Per germline, CDR1 SNHLY and CDR2 FYNNEI. The CDR3 has 14 residues. V was clipped by 7 bases and J by 0 bases, with 10 bases between them. CDR3 DNA sequence: TGTGCCAGCACCCAGGAAAGCTCCTACAATGAGCAGTTCTTC. Its translation: CASTQESSYNEQFF.

This CDR3 is CASRPGLASYEQYF. The CDR3 nucleotides read TGTGCCAGTCGCCCGGGACTTGCCTCCTACGAGCAGTACTTC. The genes are TRBV6-6 and TRBJ2-7; perhaps TRBD2 as D (6 bases). The CDR3 is made up of 14 amino acids. Germline loops: CDR1 MNHNY, CDR2 SVGAGI (reference sequence). Trimming took off 9 bases at V and 0 bases at J, with 15 bases between the two ends.

This rearrangement joins TRBV5-1 to TRBJ2-5; 8 positions match TRBD1. Trimming cost V 0 bases and J 4 bases; bases outside gene matches: 5. Germline CDR1 SGHRS, CDR2 YFSETQ. The CDR3 has 15 amino acids. Written as DNA, the CDR3 is TGCGCCAGCAGCTTGGGGACAGGGTGGGGAGAGACCCAGTACTTC. This codes for CASSLGTGWGETQYF.

The chain uses TRBV29-1 and TRBJ2-1; D possibly corresponds to TRBD2 (6 bases). The ends were cut back, 7 bases at V and 12 bases at J, with 28 bases in the middle. The CDR3 is 15 residues long. The germline gives CDR1 SQVTM, CDR2 ANQGSEA. The DNA for the CDR3 is TGCAGCGCTCGAGGCGGGACGCCCACCGTGGTCGGGCAGTTCTTC. It codes for CSARGGTPTVVGQFF.

The chain uses TRBV9 and TRBJ1-1, with no clear D. The CDR3 runs 13 residues. Germline V gene lookup returns CDR1 SGDLS and CDR2 YYNGEE. The ends were cut back, 0 bases at V and 6 bases at J, with 9 bases in the middle. The CDR3 region is CASSVGGRAEAFF. In DNA form, the CDR3 reads TGTGCCAGCAGCGTAGGAGGCCGCGCTGAAGCTTTCTTT.

V usage is TRBV6-5 and J usage is TRBJ2-5, with TRBD2 identical over 7 bases. Germline assignment: CDR1 MNHEY and CDR2 SVGAGI. The CDR3 has 13 residues. The J segment lost 2 bases and the V segment lost 8 bases, leaving 5 bases of the junction unmatched. CDR3 in amino acids: CASRAGVQETQYF. The CDR3 nucleotides read TGTGCCAGCCGGGCGGGGGTACAAGAGACCCAGTACTTC.

In this sample, this clone turned up once. This sequence joins TRBV11-3 and TRBJ2-1, with 8 bases lining up with TRBD1. The CDR3 loop spans 14 amino acids. Losses at the gene ends were 5 bases for V and 9 bases for J; bases not matched to a gene: 9. In germline, CDR1 is SGHNT, CDR2 YENEEA. DNA for the CDR3: TGTGCCAGCAGCCAGGACAGGGCGGCGGCTGAGCAGTTCTTC. This translates into CASSQDRAAAEQFF.

V is TRBV19 and J is TRBJ2-2; D is undetermined. V shed 7 bases and J shed 5 bases, with 8 bases lying between them. Germline CDR1 is LNHDA and CDR2 is SQIVND (reference sequence). This CDR3 spans 12 amino acids. Written as DNA, the CDR3 is TGTGCCAGTAAGCCCGAGACCGGGGAGCTGTTTTTT. Protein sequence: CASKPETGELFF.

This clone was found once. V is TRBV6-5 and J is TRBJ1-2; D not resolved. The V end lost 6 bases, the J end lost 4 bases, and 15 bases lay between the germline ends. This CDR3 is built from 14 residues. The germline V gene encodes CDR1 MNHEY and CDR2 SVGAGI. CDR3 bases: TGTGCCAGCAGACCCATATACAGCAGCTATGGCTACACCTTC. Amino acids: CASRPIYSSYGYTF.

The V and J genes are TRBV7-9 and TRBJ2-7; the D gene is possibly TRBD1 (6 bases). V shed 5 bases and J shed 2 bases, with 10 bases lying between them. There are 13 residues in the CDR3. CDR1 is SEHNR and CDR2 is FQNEAQ in the germline V gene (reference sequence). CDR3 residues: CASSIQGAYEQYF. CDR3 bases: TGTGCCAGCAGCATACAGGGCGCCTACGAGCAGTACTTC.

The chain links TRBV2 to TRBJ2-5; 8 positions match TRBD1. CDR3 length equals 15 residues. The J segment lost 4 bases and the V segment lost 6 bases, leaving 10 bases of the junction unmatched. CDR1 SNHLY and CDR2 FYNNEI come from the germline V gene. The CDR3 coding sequence is TGTGCCAGCAGGGGGACAGGTTATCTGGGAGAGACCCAGTACTTC. This translates into CASRGTGYLGETQYF. Supplemented by reference TRBV2 and TRBJ2-5, the full variable domain reads EPEVTQTPSHQVTQMGQEVILRCVPISNHLYFYWYRQILGQKVEFLVSFYNNEISEKSEIFDDQFSVERPDGSNFTLKIRSTKLEDSAMYFCASRGTGYLGETQYFGPGTRLLVL.

The chain uses TRBV28 and TRBJ2-1; the D is unclear. With 3 bases removed from V and 10 bases from J, the gap between germline ends came to 7 bases. Germline lookup yields CDR1 MDHEN and CDR2 SYDVKM. This CDR3 has 11 amino acids. The DNA for the CDR3 is TGTGCCAGCAGTTTTAACTCGGAGCAGTTCTTC. It codes for CASSFNSEQFF.

This chain joins TRBV29-1 and TRBJ2-2; 8 nucleotides agree with TRBD1. The CDR3 has 13 residues. Losses at the gene ends were 5 bases for V and 4 bases for J; bases not matched to a gene: 3. CDR1 is SQVTM, CDR2 ANQGSEA, per germline. The CDR3 loop reads CSVTRGPTGELFF. The CDR3, as DNA: TGCAGCGTTACCAGGGGGCCCACCGGGGAGCTGTTTTTT.

This clone has a single count. CDR3 DNA: TGTGCCAGCAGTTACAAACGGGCAGGGACCCAGTACTTC. Its translation: CASSYKRAGTQYF. The chain joins TRBV6-5 to TRBJ2-5; no clear D gene. Germline V gene lookup returns CDR1 MNHEY and CDR2 SVGAGI. The CDR3 contains 13 residues. The V end lost 2 bases, the J end lost 7 bases, and 11 bases lay between the germline ends.

The chain recombines TRBV7-7 with TRBJ2-5, with D tentatively TRBD1 (5 bases). V was pared by 8 bases and J by 5 bases, with 18 bases between. CDR1 and CDR2 (germline): SSHAT, FNYEAQ (reference sequence). The CDR3 contains 14 residues. Here the CDR3 reads CASSPQLGRETQYF. The CDR3 DNA reads TGTGCCAGCTCCCCCCAGTTGGGGCGGGAGACCCAGTACTTC.

The gene calls are TRBV21-1 and TRBJ1-1. TRBV21-1 is annotated as a pseudogene. The CDR3 length is 16 residues. DNA of the CDR3: TGTGCCAGCAGCAAAGGGAGGAACGAGGACCCTACTGAAGCTTTCTTT. Amino acids: CASSKGRNEDPTEAFF.

The chain carries TRBV7-6 and TRBJ2-3; D may be TRBD1 (5 bases). The germline V and J ends were trimmed by 1 base and 1 base, with 9 bases remaining between them. The CDR3 runs 15 residues. The germline V gene encodes CDR1 SGHVS and CDR2 FNYEAQ. CDR3 bases: TGTGCCAGCAGCTTAGTAACAGGAGGCACAGATACGCAGTATTTT. It translates to CASSLVTGGTDTQYF.

This sequence joins TRBV10-3 and TRBJ2-7; TRBD1 might be the D (5 bases). The CDR3 runs to 12 residues. Germline V gene lookup returns CDR1 ENHRY and CDR2 SYGVKD. V was trimmed by 6 bases and J by 3 bases, leaving 9 bases between them. DNA for the CDR3: TGTGCCATCAGCTTGACAGTCTACGAGCAGTACTTC. It translates to CAISLTVYEQYF.